The 29 T cell receptor beta chains below come from one sample, sequenced in a study of human T cells and chemical hapten exposure. One entry per CDR3 protein results from TCRdb running MiXCR on the RACE reads. The sample has roughly 150,000 distinct CDR3 sequences; about a quarter are singletons. Regarding time point: patch test 3, about 24 weeks after DPC sensitization. Treatment noted: therapeutic diphenylcyclopropenone sensitization with weekly scalp DPC. This sample comprised whole blood, obtained in connection with sensitization to the hapten diphenylcyclopropenone (DPC). Source of these receptors: a woman between 18 and 29 years old with alopecia areata. Some clones in this sample may be carry-over from other donors' samples.

A few counts support this clonotype. The CDR3 is CASSRAILARGTDTQYF. The CDR3 coding sequence is TGCGCCAGCAGCCGGGCAATCCTAGCGCGGGGCACAGATACGCAGTATTTT. V usage is TRBV4-3 and J usage is TRBJ2-3, with D maybe TRBD2 (6 bases). CDR1 and CDR2 (germline): LGHNA, YSLEER. The V and J ends lost 4 bases and 1 base respectively, with 18 bases between them. This CDR3 is 17 amino acids long.

Only a few counts were recorded for this clonotype. The J gene is TRBJ2-2, the V gene TRBV5-1; 12 nucleotides line up with TRBD2. J gave up 6 bases and V 1 base, and 7 bases lay outside the gene matches. There are 17 residues in the CDR3. Per germline, CDR1 SGHRS and CDR2 YFSETQ. The CDR3 nucleotides are TGCGCCAGCAGCTTGCCGACTAGCGGGAGTTCTGCCGGGGAGCTGTTTTTT. Amino acids: CASSLPTSGSSAGELFF.

This chain uses TRBV4-3 with TRBJ1-5; 7 bases map to TRBD1. The CDR3 contains 15 residues. V lost 3 bases, J lost 6 bases, and 8 bases stayed unmatched. In germline, CDR1 is LGHNA, CDR2 YSLEER. Here the CDR3 reads CASSQESRGIQPQHF. The CDR3 bases are TGCGCCAGCAGCCAGGAAAGCAGGGGGATTCAGCCCCAGCATTTT.

This chain connects TRBV7-8 to TRBJ2-1, with D possibly TRBD2 on 5 matching bases. Germline CDR1 is SGHVS and CDR2 is FQNEAQ. The CDR3 is 19 residues long. Trimming pared 0 bases from V and 9 bases from J, leaving 27 bases between. Here the CDR3 DNA reads TGTGCCAGCAGCTTAGCCGGGGTGTCGATTTATTCTTCTACTAGTGAGCAGTTCTTC. It specifies CASSLAGVSIYSSTSEQFF.

In this sample, this clonotype turned up a few times. The J gene is TRBJ2-5, the V gene TRBV7-2; D uncertain. Trimming stripped 5 bases from V and 0 bases from J, with 10 bases between. This CDR3 has 14 residues. The germline V gene encodes CDR1 SGHTA and CDR2 FQGNSA. CDR3 region: CASSPLMNQETQYF. CDR3 coding DNA: TGTGCCAGCAGCCCCCTCATGAACCAAGAGACCCAGTACTTC.

V gene TRBV12-3 or TRBV12-4 combines with J gene TRBJ2-1; 10 bases map to TRBD1. This CDR3 has 12 amino acids. Unmatched junction bases numbered 6, after V lost 9 bases and J lost 10 bases. The chain's CDR3 is CASGDRGREQFF. DNA for the CDR3: TGTGCCAGTGGGGACAGGGGAAGGGAGCAGTTCTTC.

Of note for this clonotype: A clone one base away is much larger, so this may be a read error. The CDR3 region has the DNA TGTGCTAGCAGCTCCTACCCCCATAACAGAAACATTCAGTACTTC. The encoded protein is CASSSYPHNRNIQYF. The chain joins TRBV7-7 to TRBJ2-4; no clear D. Germline CDR1 and CDR2: SSHAT and FNYEAQ (reference sequence). The CDR3 spans 15 residues.

This clonotype appeared a few times. CDR3 loop: CSASAGTQYF. The CDR3 DNA is TGCAGTGCTAGTGCTGGGACCCAGTACTTC. The V call is TRBV20-1, the J call TRBJ2-5, with D unresolved. Trimming pared 3 bases from V and 7 bases from J, leaving 6 bases between. Germline V gives CDR1 DFQATT, CDR2 SNEGSKA (reference sequence). This CDR3 region has 10 residues.

This chain joins TRBV12-3 or TRBV12-4 and TRBJ2-2; possible D gene TRBD2, 6 bases. Trimming left V 6 bases short and J 8 bases short, with 13 bases between. The CDR3 consists of 13 residues. As DNA, the CDR3 is TGTGCCAGCAGAGAGGGAGGATTGGGGGAGCTGTTTTTT. Translation gives CASREGGLGELFF.

This chain joins TRBV29-1 and TRBJ2-2, with TRBD2 matching 7 bases. Germline V gives CDR1 SQVTM, CDR2 ANQGSEA. CDR3 length: 16 residues. After removal of 6 bases from V and 0 bases from J, the junction contained 10 bases not matched to a gene. The CDR3 DNA sequence: TGCAGCGTGGTCCCCCCGGGGGGAACGAACACCGGGGAGCTGTTTTTT. Its protein is CSVVPPGGTNTGELFF.

The chain carries TRBV27 and TRBJ2-1; D may match TRBD1 or TRBD2 (5 bases each). There are 14 residues in the CDR3. Germline CDR1 and CDR2: MNHEY and SMNVEV (reference sequence). Between the trimmed V and J ends, which lost 6 bases and 2 bases, there was a span of 11 bases. Written as DNA, the CDR3 is TGTGCCAGCAGAGATGGGGGAGCCTACAATGAGCAGTTCTTC. It encodes CASRDGGAYNEQFF.

The chain recombines TRBV20-1 with TRBJ2-4; D may be TRBD1 (5 bases). The CDR3 covers 11 residues. Germline V gene data show CDR1 as DFQATT and CDR2 as SNEGSKA (reference sequence). The ends were cut back, 5 bases at V and 5 bases at J, with 7 bases in the middle. CDR3 amino acids: CSAGRENIQYF. CDR3 in DNA: TGCAGTGCTGGCAGGGAAAACATTCAGTACTTC.

This clonotype was recorded at least ten times. The chain carries TRBV6-5 and TRBJ2-7, with TRBD1 matching over 10 bases. CDR1 MNHEY and CDR2 SVGAGI come from the germline V gene. This CDR3 has 14 residues. With V trimmed by 8 bases and J by 5 bases, 9 bases remained unmatched. The CDR3 bases are TGTGCCAGCTTCGCCCGGGACAGGGGTCACGAGCAGTACTTC. Its protein product is CASFARDRGHEQYF.

The V and J genes are TRBV10-2 and TRBJ2-7; no clear D gene. Germline CDR1 and CDR2: WSHSY and SAAADI. Trimming took 9 bases from V and 4 from J, leaving 10 bases between them. The CDR3 loop spans 11 amino acids. The CDR3 reads CASGEDYEQYF. Here the CDR3 DNA reads TGCGCCAGTGGTGAGGATTACGAGCAGTACTTC.

In this sample, this clonotype turned up many times. CDR3 sequence: CSVRDRRAKNIQYF. The CDR3 DNA reads as TGCAGCGTTCGGGACAGGAGGGCCAAAAACATTCAGTACTTC. The rearrangement joins TRBV29-1 to TRBJ2-4; 8 positions match TRBD1. This CDR3 comprises 14 residues. V lost 5 bases, J lost 1 base, and 4 bases stayed unmatched. Germline V CDR1 and CDR2: SQVTM, ANQGSEA.

This clonotype turned up a few times. V is TRBV6-2 or TRBV6-3 and J is TRBJ2-2; a possible D gene is TRBD1 (6 bases). V was shortened by 0 bases and J by 4 bases, with 15 bases between the two germline ends. CDR1 is MNHEY, CDR2 SVGEGT, per germline. The CDR3 extends over 17 amino acids. The CDR3 sequence: CASSYSNPTGSTGELFF. In DNA form, the CDR3 reads TGTGCCAGCAGTTACTCGAATCCTACAGGGAGCACCGGGGAGCTGTTTTTT.

This clonotype was observed a handful of times. The chain is built from TRBV29-1 and TRBJ2-1, with a weak D call TRBD2 (5 bases). CDR1 and CDR2 from the germline V gene are SQVTM and ANQGSEA. The CDR3 has 13 residues. Trimming shortened V by 4 bases and J by 5 bases, and 12 bases separated the two germline ends. DNA of the CDR3: TGCAGCGTTGGCGATGGGAGAGACAATGAGCAGTTCTTC. Residues: CSVGDGRDNEQFF.

CDR3 sequence: CASSQRDKLGKNIQYF. CDR3 sequence (DNA): TGTGCCAGCAGTCAGCGGGACAAGCTGGGCAAAAACATTCAGTACTTC. The V gene is TRBV6-7, the J gene TRBJ2-4, with a possible D match to TRBD2 (7 bases). TRBV6-7 is recorded as an ORF, its role being uncertain. The CDR3 has 16 residues. Trimming took off 5 bases at V and 3 bases at J, with 17 bases between the two ends.

This clonotype came up a few times. The rearrangement uses TRBV6-2 or TRBV6-3 and TRBJ1-1; D unresolved. The CDR3 contains 11 residues. The V gene lost 5 bases and the J gene lost 6 bases, with 7 bases spanning the gap. The germline gives CDR1 MNHEY, CDR2 SVGEGT. CDR3 sequence reads: CASSMPAEAFF. The CDR3 coding sequence is TGTGCCAGCAGTATGCCGGCTGAAGCTTTCTTT.

As for this clonotype: The germline gene is not matched at one end of the junction; a read error may be the cause. The chain employs TRBV29-1 and TRBJ2-1, with 10 bases fitting TRBD2. Germline V gene sequence: CDR1 SQVTM, CDR2 ANQGSEA. This CDR3 spans 15 amino acids. The CDR3 DNA is TGCAGCGTAGAAGGACTAGCGGCCTCCTACAATGAGCAGTTCTTC. Translated: CSVEGLAASYNEQFF.

This rearrangement joins TRBV20-1 to TRBJ2-7; possible D gene TRBD1, 6 bases. Germline lookup yields CDR1 DFQATT and CDR2 SNEGSKA (reference sequence). V was cut by 5 bases and J by 2 bases, with 19 bases left in between. The CDR3 sequence is 15 residues long. In nucleotides, the CDR3 is TGCAGTGCTCCGGCGGGCTTCAGGGGAACCTACGAGCAGTACTTC. Its protein is CSAPAGFRGTYEQYF.

The chain is built from TRBV5-1 and TRBJ1-1; D is uncertain. CDR1 and CDR2 (germline): SGHRS, YFSETQ. Trimming pared 0 bases from V and 12 bases from J, leaving 9 bases between. The CDR3 sequence is 11 residues long. The CDR3 region is CASSLDRRTFF. In nucleotides, the CDR3 is TGCGCCAGCAGCTTGGATCGGCGAACTTTCTTT. Full variable domain (missing parts from reference TRBV5-1 and TRBJ1-1): KAGVTQTPRYLIKTRGQQVTLSCSPISGHRSVSWYQQTPGQGLQFLFEYFSETQRNKGNFPGRFSGRQFSNSRSEMNVSTLELGDSALYLCASSLDRRTFFGQGTRLTVV.

The rearrangement uses TRBV20-1 and TRBJ1-1; a weak D match, TRBD1 (6 bases). V was trimmed by 4 bases and J by 1 base, leaving 10 bases between them. This CDR3 is built from 13 residues. Germline V gene sequence: CDR1 DFQATT, CDR2 SNEGSKA (reference sequence). DNA of the CDR3: TGCAGTGCTAAAGGACAGCGGAACACTGAAGCTTTCTTT. It yields the protein CSAKGQRNTEAFF.

The J gene is TRBJ2-5, the V gene TRBV6-2 or TRBV6-3; 7 bases align to TRBD2. Germline CDR1 is MNHEY and CDR2 is SVGEGT. Trimming took 6 bases from V and 3 from J; bases not matched to a gene: 25. The CDR3 has 20 residues. CDR3 DNA sequence: TGTGCCAGCAGAGAGTTCTACCCCAATCTACTAGCGCCTACCGAAGAGACCCAGTACTTC. Translation: CASREFYPNLLAPTEETQYF.

This clonotype was detected only a few times. The chain's CDR3 is CASSLGGAAEQFF. For the CDR3, the DNA is TGCGCCAGCAGCTTGGGTGGGGCTGCTGAGCAGTTCTTC. The chain is built from TRBV5-1 and TRBJ2-1; D may be TRBD1 (5 bases). Germline assignment: CDR1 SGHRS and CDR2 YFSETQ. This CDR3 is 13 amino acids long. The V end lost 0 bases, the J end lost 9 bases, and 10 bases lay between the germline ends.

This clonotype came up many times. At one end, the junction sequence differs from germline, possibly due to a read error. V gene TRBV5-1 combines with J gene TRBJ2-5, with unresolved D. The CDR3 is 11 residues long. Germline values: CDR1 SGHRS, CDR2 YFSETQ. In nucleotides, the CDR3 is TGTGCCAGCAGCTTAAAAGAGACCCAGTACTTC. Translating gives CASSLKETQYF.

Only a few counts were recorded for this clonotype. CDR3 DNA: TGTGCCAGCAGCGTATCTGGGAGTTACTCCTACAATGAGCAGTTCTTC. As protein: CASSVSGSYSYNEQFF. V usage is TRBV9 and J usage is TRBJ2-1, with D perhaps TRBD2 (5 bases). V lost 1 base to trimming and J lost 0 bases, with 11 bases between them. The CDR3 totals 16 residues. CDR1 is SGDLS and CDR2 is YYNGEE in the germline V gene.

Here the CDR3 DNA reads TGTGCCAGCGGGACGGGGCACACTGAAGCTTTCTTT. This encodes CASGTGHTEAFF. The chain is built from TRBV27 and TRBJ1-1; TRBD1 might be the D (5 bases). The CDR3 length is 12 residues. Germline V lookup: CDR1 MNHEY, CDR2 SMNVEV (reference sequence). Trimming left V 8 bases short and J 3 bases short, with 10 bases between.

This chain links TRBV6-2 or TRBV6-3 with TRBJ2-5; D is perhaps TRBD2 (6 bases). This CDR3 has 15 amino acids. Per germline, CDR1 MNHEY and CDR2 SVGEGT. Trimming cost V 9 bases and J 3 bases, with 20 bases left between them. The CDR3 bases are TGTGCCAGTAGCATCGGGGGACTGCGAAAAGAGACCCAGTACTTC. Translating it yields CASSIGGLRKETQYF.